This T cell receptor (beta chain) was obtained from a study of blood T cell repertoires in COVID-19. Produced via immunoSEQ multiplex PCR; TCRdb's table is partial and in-frame only. Of some 320,000 clones detected, just under 90% appear once; the ten largest clones hold roughly 10%. Germline V CDR1 and CDR2: LNHDA, SQIVND (reference sequence). The CDR3 has 15 residues. V lost 6 bases and J lost 5; bases outside the gene matches: 9. The sequence was obtained from a woman aged 25 to 45 with COVID-19, enrolled during active disease. The V call is TRBV19, the J call TRBJ2-1; 8 bases align to TRBD2. Sequencing was done on a sample of peripheral blood. In nucleotides, the CDR3 is TGTGCCAGTAGACGTTCTGCGGGGGGAAACAATGAGCAGTTCTTC. Translated: CASRRSAGGNNEQFF.